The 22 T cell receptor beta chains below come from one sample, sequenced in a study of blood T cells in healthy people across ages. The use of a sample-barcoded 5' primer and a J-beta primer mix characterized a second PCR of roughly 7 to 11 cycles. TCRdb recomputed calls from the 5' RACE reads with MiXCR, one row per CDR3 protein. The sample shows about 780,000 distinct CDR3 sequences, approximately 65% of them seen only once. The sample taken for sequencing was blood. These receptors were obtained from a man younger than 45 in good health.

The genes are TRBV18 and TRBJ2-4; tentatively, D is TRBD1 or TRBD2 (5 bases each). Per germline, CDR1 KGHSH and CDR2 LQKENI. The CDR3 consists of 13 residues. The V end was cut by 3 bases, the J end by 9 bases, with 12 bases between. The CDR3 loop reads CASSPGDPSIQYF. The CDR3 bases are TGTGCCAGCTCACCGGGGGACCCCAGCATTCAGTACTTC.

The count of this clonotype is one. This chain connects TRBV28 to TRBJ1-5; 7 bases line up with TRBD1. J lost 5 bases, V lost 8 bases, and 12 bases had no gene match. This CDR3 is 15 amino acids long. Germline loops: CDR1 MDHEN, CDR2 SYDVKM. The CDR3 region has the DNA TGTGCCAGCCAGGAAGTGGGACAGTCTTATCAGCCCCAGCATTTT. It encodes CASQEVGQSYQPQHF.

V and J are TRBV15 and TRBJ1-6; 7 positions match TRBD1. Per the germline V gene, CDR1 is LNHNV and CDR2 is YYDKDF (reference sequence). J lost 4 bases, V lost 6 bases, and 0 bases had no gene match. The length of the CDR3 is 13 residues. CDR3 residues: CATRTGYNSPLHF. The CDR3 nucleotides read TGTGCCACCAGGACAGGGTATAATTCACCCCTCCACTTT.

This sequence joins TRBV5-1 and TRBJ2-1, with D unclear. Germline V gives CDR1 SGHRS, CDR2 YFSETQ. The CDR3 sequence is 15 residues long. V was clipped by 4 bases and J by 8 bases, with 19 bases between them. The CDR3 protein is CASSLSSTVSDEQFF. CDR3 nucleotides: TGCGCCAGCAGCCTTTCTTCAACAGTCTCCGATGAGCAGTTCTTC.

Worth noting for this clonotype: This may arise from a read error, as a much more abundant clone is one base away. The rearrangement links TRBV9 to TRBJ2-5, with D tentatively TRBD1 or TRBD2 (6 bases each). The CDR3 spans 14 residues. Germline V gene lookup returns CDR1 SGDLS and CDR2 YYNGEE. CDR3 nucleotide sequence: TGTGCCGGCAGCGTAGACGGGGGCGAAGAGACCCAGTACTTC. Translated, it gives CAGSVDGGEETQYF.

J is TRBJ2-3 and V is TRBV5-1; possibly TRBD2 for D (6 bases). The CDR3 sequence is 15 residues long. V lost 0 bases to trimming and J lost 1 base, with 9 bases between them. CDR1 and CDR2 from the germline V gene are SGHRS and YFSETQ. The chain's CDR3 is CASSLDPGGTDTQYF. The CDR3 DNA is TGCGCCAGCAGCTTGGACCCGGGGGGCACAGATACGCAGTATTTT.

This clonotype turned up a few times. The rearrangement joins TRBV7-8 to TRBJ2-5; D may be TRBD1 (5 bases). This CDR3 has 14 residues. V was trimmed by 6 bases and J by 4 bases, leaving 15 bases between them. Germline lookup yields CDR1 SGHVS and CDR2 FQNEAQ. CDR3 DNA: TGTGCCAGCAGATTGGCAGGGTTCGGAGAGACCCAGTACTTC. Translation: CASRLAGFGETQYF.

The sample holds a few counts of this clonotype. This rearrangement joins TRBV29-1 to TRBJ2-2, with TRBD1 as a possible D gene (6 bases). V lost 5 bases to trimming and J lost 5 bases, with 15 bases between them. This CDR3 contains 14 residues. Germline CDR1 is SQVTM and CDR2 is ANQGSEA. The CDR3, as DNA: TGCAGCGTTTGGTTCGGACAGAGGACCGGGGAGCTGTTTTTT. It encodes CSVWFGQRTGELFF.

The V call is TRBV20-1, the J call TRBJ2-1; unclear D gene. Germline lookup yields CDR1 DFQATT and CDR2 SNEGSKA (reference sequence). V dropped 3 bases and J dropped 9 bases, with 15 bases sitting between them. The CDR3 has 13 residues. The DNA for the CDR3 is TGCAGTGCTAGGTCACGAACTTCCGGTGAGCAGTTCTTC. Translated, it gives CSARSRTSGEQFF.

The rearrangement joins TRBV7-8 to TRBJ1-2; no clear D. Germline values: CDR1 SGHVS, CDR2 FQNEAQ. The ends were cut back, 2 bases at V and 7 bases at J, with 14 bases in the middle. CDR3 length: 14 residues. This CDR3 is CASSLSPLGSGYTF. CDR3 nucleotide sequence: TGTGCCAGCAGCTTAAGCCCCTTGGGGAGTGGCTACACCTTC.

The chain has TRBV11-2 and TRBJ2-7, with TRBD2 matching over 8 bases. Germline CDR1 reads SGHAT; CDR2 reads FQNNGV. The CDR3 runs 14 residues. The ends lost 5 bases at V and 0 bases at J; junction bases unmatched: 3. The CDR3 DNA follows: TGTGCCAGCAGCCGAAGCGGGAGCTCCTACGAGCAGTACTTC. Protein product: CASSRSGSSYEQYF.

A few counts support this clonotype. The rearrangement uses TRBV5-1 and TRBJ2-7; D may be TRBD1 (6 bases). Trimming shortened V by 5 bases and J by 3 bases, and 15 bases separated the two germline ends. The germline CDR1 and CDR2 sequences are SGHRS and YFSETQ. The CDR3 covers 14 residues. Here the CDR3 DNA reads TGCGCCAGCAGGGGAACGCAGGGGAACTACGAGCAGTACTTC. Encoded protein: CASRGTQGNYEQYF.

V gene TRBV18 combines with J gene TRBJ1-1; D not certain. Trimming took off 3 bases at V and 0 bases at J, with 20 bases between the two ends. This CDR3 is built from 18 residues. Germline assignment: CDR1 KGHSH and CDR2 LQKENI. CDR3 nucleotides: TGTGCCAGCTCACCGAATGACCCTGGTCAATGGATGAACACTGAAGCTTTCTTT. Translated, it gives CASSPNDPGQWMNTEAFF.

CDR3 DNA: TGTGCCAGCAGTTACCCCACTAGGGAGCAGTTCTTC. Its translation is CASSYPTREQFF. The rearrangement joins TRBV6-2 or TRBV6-3 to TRBJ2-1, with a weak D call TRBD2 (5 bases). The V gene lost 2 bases and the J gene lost 10 bases, with 9 bases spanning the gap. The CDR3 runs to 12 residues. Per germline, CDR1 MNHEY and CDR2 SVGEGT.

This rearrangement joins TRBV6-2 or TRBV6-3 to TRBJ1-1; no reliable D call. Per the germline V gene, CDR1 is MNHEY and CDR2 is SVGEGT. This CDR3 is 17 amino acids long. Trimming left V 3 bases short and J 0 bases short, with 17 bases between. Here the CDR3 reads CASSYPLGEALNTEAFF. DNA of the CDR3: TGTGCCAGCAGTTATCCCCTGGGAGAAGCCTTGAACACTGAAGCTTTCTTT.

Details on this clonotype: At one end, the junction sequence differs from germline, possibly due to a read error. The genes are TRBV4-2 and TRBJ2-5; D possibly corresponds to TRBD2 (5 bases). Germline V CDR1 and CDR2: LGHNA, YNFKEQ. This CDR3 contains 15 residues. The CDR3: CTSSQEAAGRETQYF. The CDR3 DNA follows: TGTACCAGCAGCCAAGAAGCGGCGGGTCGAGAGACCCAGTACTTC.

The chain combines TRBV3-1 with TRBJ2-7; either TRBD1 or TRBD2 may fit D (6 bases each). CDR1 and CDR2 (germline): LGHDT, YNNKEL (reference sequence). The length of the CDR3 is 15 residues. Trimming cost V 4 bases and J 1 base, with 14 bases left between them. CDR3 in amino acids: CASSPTGAGSYEQYF. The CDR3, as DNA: TGTGCCAGCAGCCCGACGGGGGCGGGGTCCTACGAGCAGTACTTC.

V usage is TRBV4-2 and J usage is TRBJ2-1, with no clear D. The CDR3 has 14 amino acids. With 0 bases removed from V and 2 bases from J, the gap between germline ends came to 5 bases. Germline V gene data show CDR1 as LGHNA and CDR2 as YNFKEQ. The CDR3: CASSQDIPYNEQFF. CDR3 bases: TGTGCCAGCAGCCAAGATATCCCCTACAATGAGCAGTTCTTC.

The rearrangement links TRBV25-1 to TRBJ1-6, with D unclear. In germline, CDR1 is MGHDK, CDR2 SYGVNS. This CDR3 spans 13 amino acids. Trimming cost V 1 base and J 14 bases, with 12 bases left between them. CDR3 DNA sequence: TGTGCCAGCAGTGAATTTACAAATTCGGCCCTCCACTTT. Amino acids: CASSEFTNSALHF.

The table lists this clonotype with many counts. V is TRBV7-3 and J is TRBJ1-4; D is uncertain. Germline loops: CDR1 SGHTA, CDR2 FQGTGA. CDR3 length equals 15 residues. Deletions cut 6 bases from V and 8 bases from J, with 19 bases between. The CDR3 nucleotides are TGTGCCAGCAGGCTCGACAATTCCCCGGAAGAAAAACTGTTTTTT. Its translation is CASRLDNSPEEKLFF. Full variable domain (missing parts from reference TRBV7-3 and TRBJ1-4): GAGVSQTPSNKVTEKGKYVELRCDPISGHTALYWYRQSLGQGPEFLIYFQGTGAADDSGLPNDRFFAVRPEGSVSTLKIQRTERGDSAVYLCASRLDNSPEEKLFFGSGTQLSVL.

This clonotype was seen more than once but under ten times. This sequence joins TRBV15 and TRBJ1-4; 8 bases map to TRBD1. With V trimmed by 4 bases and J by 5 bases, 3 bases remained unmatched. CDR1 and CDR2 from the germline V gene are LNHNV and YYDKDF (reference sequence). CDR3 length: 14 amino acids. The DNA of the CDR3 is TGTGCCACCAGCAAGTGGGACAGGAATGAAAAACTGTTTTTT. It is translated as CATSKWDRNEKLFF. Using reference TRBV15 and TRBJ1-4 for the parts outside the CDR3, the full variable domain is DAMVIQNPRYQVTQFGKPVTLSCSQTLNHNVMYWYQQKSSQAPKLLFHYYDKDFNNEADTPDNFQSRRPNTSFCFLDIRSPGLGDTAMYLCATSKWDRNEKLFFGSGTQLSVL.

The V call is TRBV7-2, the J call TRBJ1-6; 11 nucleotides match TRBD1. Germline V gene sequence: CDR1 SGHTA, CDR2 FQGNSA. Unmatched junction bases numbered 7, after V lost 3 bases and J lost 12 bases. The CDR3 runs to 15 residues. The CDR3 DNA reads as TGTGCCAGCAGCTTCCAGGGACAGGGGGACTTACCCCTCCACTTT. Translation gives CASSFQGQGDLPLHF.